The clone carrying this T cell receptor (beta chain) was observed a single time. These data are taken from a study of shared clonotypes between healthy human individuals. This CDR3 has 15 residues. V gave up 4 bases and J gave up 1 base; unmatched junction bases: 6. The germline gives CDR1 SGHRS, CDR2 YFSETQ. Clones were sequenced by immunoSEQ multiplex PCR, and TCRdb holds only the in-frame ones, with some missing. The repertoire holds about a million clones, 76% seen once, with about 1.5% in the top ten. V usage is TRBV5-1 and J usage is TRBJ2-7; 9 positions match TRBD1. The TCR comes from a man aged 18 to 29 in good health. The sample consisted of memory CD4+ T cells sorted from blood. The subset denotes: CD45RA-negative fraction. The CDR3 region is CASSEIQGASYEQYF. In DNA, the CDR3 is TGCGCCAGCAGCGAGATACAGGGGGCTTCCTACGAGCAGTACTTC.